The 21 T cell receptor beta chains below were found in one sample sequenced in a study of cytomegalovirus exposure and HLA in healthy donors. This PCR relied on a set of 60 Vbeta primers and 13 Jbeta primers. Libraries were prepared by immunoSEQ multiplex PCR; TCRdb keeps only in-frame clonotypes and omits some of them. The sample includes about 200,000 clones, 80% to 85% of them seen just once. What was sequenced was PBMCs. The receptors here all came from a woman in her forties in good health and CMV-seronegative.

CDR3 region: CASSLAPSSHNEQFF. The CDR3 DNA reads TGCGCCAGCAGCTTGGCCCCGAGTTCCCATAATGAGCAGTTCTTC. V usage is TRBV5-1 and J usage is TRBJ2-1; D unclear. Trimming removed 0 bases at V and 7 bases at J, with 14 bases between. CDR1 and CDR2 (germline): SGHRS, YFSETQ. The CDR3 length is 15 residues.

The V and J genes are TRBV6-1 and TRBJ2-7; 13 bases match TRBD2. V lost 5 bases to trimming and J lost 4 bases; unmatched junction nucleotides: 5. The CDR3 runs 15 residues. Germline CDR1 MNHNS, CDR2 SASEGT. The CDR3 bases are TGTGCCAGCAGTCGGACTAGCGGGAGCCTATACGAGCAGTACGTC. Translated: CASSRTSGSLYEQYV.

The chain recombines TRBV6-5 with TRBJ2-3, with 7 bases lining up with TRBD2. Per germline, CDR1 MNHEY and CDR2 SVGAGI. CDR3 length: 14 amino acids. Trimming cost V 6 bases and J 3 bases; bases outside gene matches: 6. DNA for the CDR3: TGTGCCAGCAGGTCCCTAGCGGTAACAGATACGCAGTATTTT. Its protein product is CASRSLAVTDTQYF.

The DNA of the CDR3 is TGTGCCAGCAGCTTCTCTGGGGCCAATGAGCAGTTCTTC. It yields the protein CASSFSGANEQFF. J is TRBJ2-1 and V is TRBV11-3; perhaps TRBD1 as D (5 bases). Germline V gene sequence: CDR1 SGHNT, CDR2 YENEEA. The ends were cut back, 3 bases at V and 6 bases at J, with 9 bases in the middle. The CDR3 is 13 amino acids.

The chain combines TRBV19 with TRBJ2-3; TRBD2 might be the D (5 bases). From germline, CDR1 is LNHDA and CDR2 SQIVND (reference sequence). This CDR3 is built from 15 residues. V was clipped by 10 bases and J by 5 bases, with 22 bases between them. The DNA for the CDR3 is TGTGCCACCCGTCCCCGGGGTTCACGGGGAGATACGCAGTATTTT. This encodes CATRPRGSRGDTQYF.

This clone was counted a single time. The CDR3 sequence: CASSLLSDNGGYTF. CDR3 DNA sequence: TGTGCCAGCAGTTTATTAAGCGATAACGGGGGCTACACCTTC. The rearrangement links TRBV28 to TRBJ1-2; D uncertain. Per germline, CDR1 MDHEN and CDR2 SYDVKM. Trimming removed 1 base from V and 8 bases from J, with 14 bases in between. This CDR3 is built from 14 residues.

This sequence joins TRBV21-1 and TRBJ2-5; the D call TRBD1 from the table was never checked on the DNA. TRBV21-1 is labeled a pseudogene. The CDR3 loop spans 14 amino acids. The CDR3 DNA reads as TGTGCCAGCCCAAAGGGACCCCCTAGTCAGGGGCAGTACTTC. Protein product: CASPKGPPSQGQYF.

The genes are TRBV30 and TRBJ1-2; D ambiguous. From germline, CDR1 is GTSNPN and CDR2 SVGIG (reference sequence). V was clipped by 2 bases and J by 9 bases, with 7 bases between them. CDR3 length: 10 amino acids. The CDR3 DNA follows: TGTGCCTGGAGTCGAGTTAGCTACACCTTC. It encodes CAWSRVSYTF.

The rearrangement links TRBV18 to TRBJ1-1; TRBD1 matches at 7 bases. The ends lost 0 bases at V and 1 base at J; junction bases unmatched: 8. The CDR3 is 17 residues long. Germline CDR1 KGHSH, CDR2 LQKENI. For the CDR3, the DNA is TGTGCCAGCTCACCACCGTTGAGGGGGCGTGGGAACACTGAAGCTTTCTTT. This codes for CASSPPLRGRGNTEAFF.

The V call is TRBV6-5, the J call TRBJ2-3; TRBD2 agrees at 9 bases. Germline-derived CDR1 and CDR2 are MNHEY and SVGAGI. The CDR3 is 15 amino acids. The junction had 0 bases not matched to a gene; V was cut back by 2 bases and J by 0 bases. This chain's CDR3 is CASSYTSGSTDTQYF. In nucleotides, the CDR3 is TGTGCCAGCAGTTACACTAGCGGGAGCACAGATACGCAGTATTTT.

The chain uses TRBV6-1 and TRBJ1-5, with 7 bases matching TRBD1. The germline CDR1 and CDR2 sequences are MNHNS and SASEGT. The junction had 14 bases not matched to a gene; V was cut back by 4 bases and J by 5 bases. The CDR3 covers 17 residues. The CDR3 protein is CASSGTSGQLYDQPQHF. CDR3 DNA sequence: TGTGCCAGCAGTGGAACTTCGGGACAGTTATATGATCAGCCCCAGCATTTT.

This CDR3 reads CASSSLAGGGTDTQYF. The DNA for the CDR3 is TGTGCCAGCAGCTCTTTAGCGGGAGGGGGCACAGATACGCAGTATTTT. The rearrangement joins TRBV9 to TRBJ2-3, with 11 bases identical to TRBD2. The CDR3 is 16 amino acids. The V gene's germline CDR1 is SGDLS and CDR2 YYNGEE. V was clipped by 4 bases and J by 1 base; unmatched bases: 5.

The V and J genes are TRBV29-1 and TRBJ2-2; 8 positions match TRBD1. The germline V gene has CDR1 SQVTM and CDR2 ANQGSEA. This CDR3 contains 14 residues. V lost 5 bases and J lost 2; bases outside the gene matches: 4. The CDR3 here is CSVQTGVNTGELFF. The CDR3 DNA follows: TGCAGCGTTCAGACAGGGGTCAACACCGGGGAGCTGTTTTTT.

This clone has a handful of counts. The rearrangement uses TRBV12-2 and TRBJ2-2; TRBD1, as called in the table, went unchecked against the DNA. TRBV12-2 is described as a pseudogene. The CDR3 is 15 residues long. CDR3 sequence reads: CASRFTGKNTGELFF. Here the CDR3 DNA reads TGTGCAAGTCGCTTTACAGGAAAGAACACCGGGGAGCTGTTTTTT.

The chain is built from TRBV5-1 and TRBJ2-3, with TRBD1 matching over 8 bases. This CDR3 contains 15 residues. Losses at the gene ends were 2 bases for V and 4 bases for J; bases not matched to a gene: 6. The germline gives CDR1 SGHRS, CDR2 YFSETQ. The CDR3 is CASSFDVTGADTQYF. The CDR3 nucleotides read TGCGCCAGCAGCTTCGATGTGACAGGGGCAGATACGCAGTATTTT.

The V and J genes are TRBV18 and TRBJ2-1, with D maybe TRBD2 (6 bases). From germline, CDR1 is KGHSH and CDR2 LQKENI. The CDR3 runs 16 residues. The V end was cut by 1 base, the J end by 7 bases, with 17 bases between. This CDR3 is CASSPREDAVENEQFF. CDR3 nucleotides: TGTGCCAGCTCACCACGGGAGGACGCGGTGGAAAATGAGCAGTTCTTC.

V gene TRBV4-1 combines with J gene TRBJ2-3, with D possibly being TRBD2 (6 bases). The CDR3 loop spans 18 amino acids. Germline loops: CDR1 MGHRA, CDR2 YSYEKL. V was clipped by 4 bases and J by 2 bases, with 22 bases between them. CDR3 loop: CASSPTQQLARFTDTQYF. The DNA for the CDR3 is TGCGCCAGCAGCCCTACCCAGCAGCTAGCGAGGTTCACAGATACGCAGTATTTT.

The CDR3 DNA follows: TGTGCCAGCAGTTTGGACAAGAGCTCCTACGAGCAGTACTTC. This sequence encodes CASSLDKSSYEQYF. The gene calls are TRBV6-5 and TRBJ2-7; possibly TRBD1 for D (5 bases). From germline, CDR1 is MNHEY and CDR2 SVGAGI. V was pared by 4 bases and J by 0 bases, with 10 bases between. The CDR3 length is 14 residues.

The chain couples TRBV21-1 to TRBJ2-7; the DNA was not used to check the table's D call, TRBD1. TRBV21-1 is a pseudogene. This CDR3 is built from 16 residues. In nucleotides, the CDR3 is TGTGCCAGCAGCACCTCAGGAGACAGGGGGAGAAACGAGCAGTACGTC. Its translation is CASSTSGDRGRNEQYV.

The chain recombines TRBV4-1 with TRBJ1-5; the match to TRBD1 covers 8 bases. The CDR3 is made up of 14 amino acids. With V trimmed by 3 bases and J by 6 bases, 4 bases remained unmatched. Germline CDR1 and CDR2: MGHRA and YSYEKL. The CDR3 sequence is CASSQTGVGQPQHF. Here the CDR3 DNA reads TGCGCCAGCAGCCAGACAGGGGTGGGTCAGCCCCAGCATTTT.

In its sample, this clone was seen a few times. The rearrangement uses TRBV11-2 and TRBJ2-3; D not certain. Germline V lookup: CDR1 SGHAT, CDR2 FQNNGV. There are 15 residues in the CDR3. The V end was cut by 5 bases, the J end by 2 bases, with 14 bases between. Written as DNA, the CDR3 is TGTGCCAGCAGCCCGGTTGACAAATCCACAGATACGCAGTATTTT. Its translation: CASSPVDKSTDTQYF.